This T cell receptor (beta chain) was sequenced in a study of shared clonotypes between healthy human individuals. Notes on the study in general: The authors sampled blood alone, and tissue repertoires likely differ.

Using immunoSEQ multiplex PCR, the repertoire was profiled, and TCRdb retains in-frame clones only, with some absent. The table records roughly 500,000 clones, about 78% of them present only once. Free of recent acute infections or vaccinations, the donors were healthy HIV-negative adults. In regard to this clone: Its antigen is unidentified.

V lost 2 bases to trimming and J lost 3 bases, with 5 bases between them. The CDR3 sequence is 13 residues long. The V gene's germline CDR1 is MNHEY and CDR2 SMNVEV (reference sequence). The sequence was obtained from a woman between 40 and 55 years old in good health. Some clones in this sample may be carry-over from other donors' samples. V is TRBV27 and J is TRBJ1-5; D is unclear. The sequencing input was PBMCs. CDR3 coding DNA: TGTGCCAGCAGTTTACAGGTCAATCAGCCCCAGCATTTT. Its translation: CASSLQVNQPQHF.